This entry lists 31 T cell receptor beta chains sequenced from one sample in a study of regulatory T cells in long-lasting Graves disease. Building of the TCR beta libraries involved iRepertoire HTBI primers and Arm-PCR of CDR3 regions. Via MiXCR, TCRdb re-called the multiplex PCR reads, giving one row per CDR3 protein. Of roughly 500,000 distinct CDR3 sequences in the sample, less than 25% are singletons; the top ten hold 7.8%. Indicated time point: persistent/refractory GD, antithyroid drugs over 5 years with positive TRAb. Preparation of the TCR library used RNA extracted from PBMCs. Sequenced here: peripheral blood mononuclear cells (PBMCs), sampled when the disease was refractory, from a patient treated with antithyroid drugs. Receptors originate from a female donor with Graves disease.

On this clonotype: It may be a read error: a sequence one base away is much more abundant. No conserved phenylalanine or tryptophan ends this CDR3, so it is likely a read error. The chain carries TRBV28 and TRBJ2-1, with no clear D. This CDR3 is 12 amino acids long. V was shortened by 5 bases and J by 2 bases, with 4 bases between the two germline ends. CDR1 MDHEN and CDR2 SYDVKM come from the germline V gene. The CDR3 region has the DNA TGTGCCAGCAGTCCAACCTACAATGAGCAGTTCTCC. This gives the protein CASSPTYNEQFS.

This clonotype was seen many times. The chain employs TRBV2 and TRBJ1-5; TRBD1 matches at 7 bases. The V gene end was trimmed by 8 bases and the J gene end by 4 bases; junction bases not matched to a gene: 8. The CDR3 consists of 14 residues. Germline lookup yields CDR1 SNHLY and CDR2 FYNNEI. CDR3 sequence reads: CASGTGVPNQPQHF. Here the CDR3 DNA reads TGTGCCAGCGGAACAGGGGTTCCGAATCAGCCCCAGCATTTT.

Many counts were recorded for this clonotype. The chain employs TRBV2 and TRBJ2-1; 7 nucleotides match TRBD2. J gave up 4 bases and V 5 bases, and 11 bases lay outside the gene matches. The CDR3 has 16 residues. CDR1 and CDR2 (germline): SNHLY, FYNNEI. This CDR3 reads CASSHASGAEYNEQFF. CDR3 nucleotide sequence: TGTGCCAGCAGTCATGCAAGCGGGGCAGAGTACAATGAGCAGTTCTTC.

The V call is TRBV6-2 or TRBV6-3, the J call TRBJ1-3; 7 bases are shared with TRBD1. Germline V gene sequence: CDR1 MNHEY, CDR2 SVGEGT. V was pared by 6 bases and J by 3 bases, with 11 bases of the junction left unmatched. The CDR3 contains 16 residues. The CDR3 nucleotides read TGTGCCAGCAGCCGTATGGGACAGTCCTATGGAAACACCATATATTTT. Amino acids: CASSRMGQSYGNTIYF.

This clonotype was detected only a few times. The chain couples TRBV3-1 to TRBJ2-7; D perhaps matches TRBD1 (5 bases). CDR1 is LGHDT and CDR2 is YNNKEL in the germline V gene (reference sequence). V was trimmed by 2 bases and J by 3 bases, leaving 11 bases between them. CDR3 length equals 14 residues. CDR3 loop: CASSQSLGDYEQYF. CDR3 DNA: TGTGCCAGCAGCCAATCCCTAGGGGACTACGAGCAGTACTTC.

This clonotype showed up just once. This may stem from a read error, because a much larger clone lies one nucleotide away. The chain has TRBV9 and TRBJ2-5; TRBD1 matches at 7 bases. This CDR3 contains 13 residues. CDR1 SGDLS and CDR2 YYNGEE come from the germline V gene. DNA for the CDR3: TGTGTCAGCAGCGAGGGACAGCAAGAGACCCAGTACTTC. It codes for CVSSEGQQETQYF. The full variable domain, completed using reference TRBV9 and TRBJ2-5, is DSGVTQTPKHLITATGQRVTLRCSPRSGDLSVYWYQQSLDQGLQFLIQYYNGEERAKGNILERFSAQQFPDLHSELNLSSLELGDSALYFCVSSEGQQETQYFGPGTRLLVL.

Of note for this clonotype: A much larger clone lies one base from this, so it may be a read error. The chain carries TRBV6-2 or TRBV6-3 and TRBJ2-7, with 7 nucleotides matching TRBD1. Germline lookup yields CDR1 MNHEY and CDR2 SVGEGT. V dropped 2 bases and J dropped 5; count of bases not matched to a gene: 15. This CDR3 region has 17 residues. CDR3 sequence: CASSYTPTGTEAHEQYF. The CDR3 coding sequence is TGTGCCAGCAGTTACACCCCAACTGGGACAGAGGCCCACGAGCAGTACTTC.

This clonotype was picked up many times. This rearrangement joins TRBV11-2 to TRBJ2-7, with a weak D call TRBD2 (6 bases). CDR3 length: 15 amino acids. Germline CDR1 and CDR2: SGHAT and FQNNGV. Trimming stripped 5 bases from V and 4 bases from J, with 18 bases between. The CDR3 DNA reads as TGTGCCAGCAGCCATCATCCGGGACTGGGATACGAGCAGTACTTC. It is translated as CASSHHPGLGYEQYF.

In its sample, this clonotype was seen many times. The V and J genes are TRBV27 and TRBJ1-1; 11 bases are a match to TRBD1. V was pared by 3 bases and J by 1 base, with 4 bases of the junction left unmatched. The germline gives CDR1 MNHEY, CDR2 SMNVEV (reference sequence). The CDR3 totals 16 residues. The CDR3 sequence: CASSLKDRGRNTEAFF. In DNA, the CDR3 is TGTGCCAGCAGTTTGAAGGACAGGGGGCGGAACACTGAAGCTTTCTTT.

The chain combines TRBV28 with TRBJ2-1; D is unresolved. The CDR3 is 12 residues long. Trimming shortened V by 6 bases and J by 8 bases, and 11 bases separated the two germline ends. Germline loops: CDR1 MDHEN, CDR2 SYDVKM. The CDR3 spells CASSLPVDEQFF. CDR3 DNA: TGTGCCAGCAGCCTTCCCGTGGATGAGCAGTTCTTC. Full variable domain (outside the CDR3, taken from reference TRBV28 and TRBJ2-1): DVKVTQSSRYLVKRTGEKVFLECVQDMDHENMFWYRQDPGLGLRLIYFSYDVKMKEKGDIPEGYSVSREKKERFSLILESASTNQTSMYLCASSLPVDEQFFGPGTRLTVL.

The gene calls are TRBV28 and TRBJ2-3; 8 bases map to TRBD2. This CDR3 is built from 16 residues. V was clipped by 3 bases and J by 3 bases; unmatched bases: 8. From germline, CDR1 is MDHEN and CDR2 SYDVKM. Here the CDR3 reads CASSFNGLALTDTQYF. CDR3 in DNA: TGTGCCAGCAGTTTCAACGGACTAGCTCTGACAGATACGCAGTATTTT.

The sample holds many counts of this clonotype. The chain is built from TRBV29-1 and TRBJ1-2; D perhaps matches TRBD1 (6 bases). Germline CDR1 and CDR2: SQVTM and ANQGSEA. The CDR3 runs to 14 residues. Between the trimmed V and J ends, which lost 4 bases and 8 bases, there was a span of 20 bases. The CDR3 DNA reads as TGCAGCGTTGGGCCGGGACACTTTGACGGAGGCTACACCTTC. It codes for CSVGPGHFDGGYTF.

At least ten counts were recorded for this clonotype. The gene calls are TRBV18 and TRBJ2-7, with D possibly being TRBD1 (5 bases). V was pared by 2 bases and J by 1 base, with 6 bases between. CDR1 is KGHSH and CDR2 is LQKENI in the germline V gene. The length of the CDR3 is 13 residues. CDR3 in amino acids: CASSPAGSYEQYF. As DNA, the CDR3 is TGTGCCAGCTCACCAGCAGGGTCCTACGAGCAGTACTTC.

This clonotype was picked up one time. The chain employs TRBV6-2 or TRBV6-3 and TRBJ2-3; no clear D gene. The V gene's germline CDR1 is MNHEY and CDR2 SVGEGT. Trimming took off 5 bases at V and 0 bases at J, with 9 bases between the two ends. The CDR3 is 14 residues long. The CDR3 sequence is CASSGPASTDTQYF. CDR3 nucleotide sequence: TGTGCCAGCAGTGGACCAGCAAGCACAGATACGCAGTATTTT.

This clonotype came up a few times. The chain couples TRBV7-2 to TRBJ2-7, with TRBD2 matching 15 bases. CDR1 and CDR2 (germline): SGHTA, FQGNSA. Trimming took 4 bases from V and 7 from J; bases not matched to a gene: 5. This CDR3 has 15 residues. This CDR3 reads CASSWGLAGGEEQYF. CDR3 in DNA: TGTGCCAGCAGCTGGGGACTAGCGGGAGGAGAAGAGCAGTACTTC. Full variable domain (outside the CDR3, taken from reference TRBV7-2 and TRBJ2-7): GAGVSQSPSNKVTEKGKDVELRCDPISGHTALYWYRQSLGQGLEFLIYFQGNSAPDKSGLPSDRFSAERTGGSVSTLTIQRTQQEDSAVYLCASSWGLAGGEEQYFGPGTRLTVT.

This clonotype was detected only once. Here the CDR3 reads CASIYDNTDTQYF. Here the CDR3 DNA reads TGTGCCAGCATTTACGATAACACAGATACGCAGTATTTT. This chain links TRBV2 with TRBJ2-3; D is ambiguous. Per the germline V gene, CDR1 is SNHLY and CDR2 is FYNNEI. CDR3 size: 13 residues. Trimming removed 7 bases at V and 2 bases at J, with 10 bases between.

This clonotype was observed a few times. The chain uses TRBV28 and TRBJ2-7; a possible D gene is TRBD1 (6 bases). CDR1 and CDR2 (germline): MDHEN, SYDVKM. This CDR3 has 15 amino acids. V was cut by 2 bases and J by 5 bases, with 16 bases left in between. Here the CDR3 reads CASSLSGRGIHEQYF. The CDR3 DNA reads TGTGCCAGCAGTTTAAGTGGCAGGGGTATACACGAGCAGTACTTC.

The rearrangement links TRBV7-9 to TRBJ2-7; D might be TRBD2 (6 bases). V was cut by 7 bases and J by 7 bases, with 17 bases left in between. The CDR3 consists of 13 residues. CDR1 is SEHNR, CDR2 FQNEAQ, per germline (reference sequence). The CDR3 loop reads CASTLGGADEQYF. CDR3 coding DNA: TGTGCCAGCACACTAGGAGGGGCGGATGAGCAGTACTTC.

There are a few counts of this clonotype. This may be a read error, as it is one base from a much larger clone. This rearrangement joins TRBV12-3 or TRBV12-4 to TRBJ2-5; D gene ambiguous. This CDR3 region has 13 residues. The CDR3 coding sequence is TGTGCCAGCAGTTTACACTATCAAGAGACCCGGTACTTC. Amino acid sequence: CASSLHYQETRYF.

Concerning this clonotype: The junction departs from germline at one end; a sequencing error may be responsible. In nucleotides, the CDR3 is TGTGCCAGCAGTTACTCGAGGTTCTCTGGGGCCAACGTCCTGACTTTC. Translated, it gives CASSYSRFSGANVLTF. The rearrangement joins TRBV6-4 to TRBJ2-6; D remains ambiguous. Germline CDR1 reads MRHNA; CDR2 reads SNTAGT. The CDR3 is 16 amino acids.

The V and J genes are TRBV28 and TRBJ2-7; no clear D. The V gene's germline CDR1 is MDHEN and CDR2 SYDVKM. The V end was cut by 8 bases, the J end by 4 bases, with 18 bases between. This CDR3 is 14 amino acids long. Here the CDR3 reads CASGEQRTIYEQYF. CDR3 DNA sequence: TGTGCCAGCGGGGAACAGAGGACCATTTACGAGCAGTACTTC.

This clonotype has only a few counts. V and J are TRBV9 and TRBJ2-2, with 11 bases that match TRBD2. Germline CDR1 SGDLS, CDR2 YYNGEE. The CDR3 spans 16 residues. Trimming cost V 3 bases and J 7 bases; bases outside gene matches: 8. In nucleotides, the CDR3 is TGTGCCAGCAGCGGGGGACTAGCGGTGAGAGGCGGGGAGCTGTTTTTT. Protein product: CASSGGLAVRGGELFF.

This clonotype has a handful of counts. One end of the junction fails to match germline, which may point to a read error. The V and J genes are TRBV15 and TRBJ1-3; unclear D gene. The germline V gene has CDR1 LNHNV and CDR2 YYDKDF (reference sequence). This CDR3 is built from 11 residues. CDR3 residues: CATSKGRLSDF. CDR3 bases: TGTGCCACCAGCAAAGGCCGTCTAAGCGATTTT.

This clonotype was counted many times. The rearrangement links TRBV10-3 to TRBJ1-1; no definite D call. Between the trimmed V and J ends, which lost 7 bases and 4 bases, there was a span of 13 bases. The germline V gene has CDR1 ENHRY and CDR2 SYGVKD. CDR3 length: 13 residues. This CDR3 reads CAIKRMLGTEAFF. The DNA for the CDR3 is TGTGCCATCAAGCGGATGTTGGGCACTGAAGCTTTCTTT.

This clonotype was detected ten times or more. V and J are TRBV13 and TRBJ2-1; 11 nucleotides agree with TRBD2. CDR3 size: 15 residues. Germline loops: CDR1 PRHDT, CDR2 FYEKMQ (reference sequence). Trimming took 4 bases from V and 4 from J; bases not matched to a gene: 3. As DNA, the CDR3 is TGTGCCAGCAGCTCCGGGACTAGCGGTTACAATGAGCAGTTCTTC. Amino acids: CASSSGTSGYNEQFF.

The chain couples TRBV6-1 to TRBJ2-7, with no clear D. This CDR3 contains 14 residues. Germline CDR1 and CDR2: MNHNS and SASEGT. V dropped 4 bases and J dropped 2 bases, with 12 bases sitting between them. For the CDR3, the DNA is TGTGCCAGCAGTGGTGGATTGGGCCCCTACGAGCAGTACTTC. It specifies CASSGGLGPYEQYF.

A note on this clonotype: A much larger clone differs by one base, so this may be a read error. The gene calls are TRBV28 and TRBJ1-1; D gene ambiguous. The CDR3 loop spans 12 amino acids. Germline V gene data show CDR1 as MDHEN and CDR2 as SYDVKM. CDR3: CVSSQRRSQAFF. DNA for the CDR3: TGTGTCAGCAGCCAGAGGAGGAGCCAAGCTTTCTTT.

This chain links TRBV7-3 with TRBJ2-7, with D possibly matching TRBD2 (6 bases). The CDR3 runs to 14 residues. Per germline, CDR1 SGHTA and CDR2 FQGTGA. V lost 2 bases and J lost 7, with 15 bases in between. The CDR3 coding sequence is TGTGCCAGCAGCTTAGCGGGGAGCGGTGCGGAGCAGTACTTC. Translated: CASSLAGSGAEQYF.

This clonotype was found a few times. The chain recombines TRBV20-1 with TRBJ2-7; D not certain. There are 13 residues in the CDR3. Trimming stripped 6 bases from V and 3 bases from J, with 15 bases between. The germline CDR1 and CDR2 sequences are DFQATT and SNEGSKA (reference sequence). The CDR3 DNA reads TGCAGTGCAGCCGGAGAAGTGGGCTACGAGCAGTACTTC. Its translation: CSAAGEVGYEQYF.

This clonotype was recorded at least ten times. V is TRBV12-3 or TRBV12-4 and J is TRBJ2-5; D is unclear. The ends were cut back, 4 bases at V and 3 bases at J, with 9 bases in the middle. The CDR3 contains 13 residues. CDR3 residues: CASSWVSEETQYF. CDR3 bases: TGTGCCAGCAGTTGGGTCAGTGAAGAGACCCAGTACTTC.

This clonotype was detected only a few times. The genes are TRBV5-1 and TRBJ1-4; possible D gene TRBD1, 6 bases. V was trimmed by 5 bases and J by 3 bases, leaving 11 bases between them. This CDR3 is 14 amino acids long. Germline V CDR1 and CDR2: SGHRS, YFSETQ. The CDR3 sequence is CASRPDRSNEKLFF. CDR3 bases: TGCGCCAGCAGGCCTGACAGGTCTAATGAAAAACTGTTTTTT.